This T cell receptor beta chain was obtained from a study of beta chain features in type 1 diabetes. Overall study context: Across all samples, around 98 million sorted cells were examined.

What was sequenced were expressed TCRB transcripts, since all of the isolated RNA had been reverse transcribed. About 3.57 million reads were obtained on average from naive, central memory and regulatory T cell samples. The protocol was immunoSEQ multiplex PCR, while the TCRdb copy is restricted to in-frame clones and leaves out a portion. The sample consists of 130,000 or so clones, around 9% of them appearing once. CD4+ cells of the naive, central memory, regulatory and stem cell-like memory types were sorted via CD45RO/CCR7/CD25/CD127/CD95/CD27. The CDR3 runs 14 residues. V shed 10 bases and J shed 6 bases, with 20 bases lying between them. The germline gives CDR1 LNHDA, CDR2 SQIVND (reference sequence). Regarding the study as a whole: All four CD4+ subsets of Type 1 diabetes patients contained TCRB CDR3s that were moderately but significantly shorter. Across patients, naive, central memory and Treg TCRB repertoires exhibited apparently greater similarity than was observed across healthy donors.

A few counts support this clone. Its target is unknown. Specimen: central memory CD4+ T cells from blood. The receptor was isolated from a man aged 30-40 years with type 1 diabetes. The chain combines TRBV19 with TRBJ2-3; maybe TRBD1 (5 bases). CDR3: CATAQDRMGDTQYF. The CDR3 region has the DNA TGTGCCACCGCACAGGATCGGATGGGGGATACGCAGTATTTT.